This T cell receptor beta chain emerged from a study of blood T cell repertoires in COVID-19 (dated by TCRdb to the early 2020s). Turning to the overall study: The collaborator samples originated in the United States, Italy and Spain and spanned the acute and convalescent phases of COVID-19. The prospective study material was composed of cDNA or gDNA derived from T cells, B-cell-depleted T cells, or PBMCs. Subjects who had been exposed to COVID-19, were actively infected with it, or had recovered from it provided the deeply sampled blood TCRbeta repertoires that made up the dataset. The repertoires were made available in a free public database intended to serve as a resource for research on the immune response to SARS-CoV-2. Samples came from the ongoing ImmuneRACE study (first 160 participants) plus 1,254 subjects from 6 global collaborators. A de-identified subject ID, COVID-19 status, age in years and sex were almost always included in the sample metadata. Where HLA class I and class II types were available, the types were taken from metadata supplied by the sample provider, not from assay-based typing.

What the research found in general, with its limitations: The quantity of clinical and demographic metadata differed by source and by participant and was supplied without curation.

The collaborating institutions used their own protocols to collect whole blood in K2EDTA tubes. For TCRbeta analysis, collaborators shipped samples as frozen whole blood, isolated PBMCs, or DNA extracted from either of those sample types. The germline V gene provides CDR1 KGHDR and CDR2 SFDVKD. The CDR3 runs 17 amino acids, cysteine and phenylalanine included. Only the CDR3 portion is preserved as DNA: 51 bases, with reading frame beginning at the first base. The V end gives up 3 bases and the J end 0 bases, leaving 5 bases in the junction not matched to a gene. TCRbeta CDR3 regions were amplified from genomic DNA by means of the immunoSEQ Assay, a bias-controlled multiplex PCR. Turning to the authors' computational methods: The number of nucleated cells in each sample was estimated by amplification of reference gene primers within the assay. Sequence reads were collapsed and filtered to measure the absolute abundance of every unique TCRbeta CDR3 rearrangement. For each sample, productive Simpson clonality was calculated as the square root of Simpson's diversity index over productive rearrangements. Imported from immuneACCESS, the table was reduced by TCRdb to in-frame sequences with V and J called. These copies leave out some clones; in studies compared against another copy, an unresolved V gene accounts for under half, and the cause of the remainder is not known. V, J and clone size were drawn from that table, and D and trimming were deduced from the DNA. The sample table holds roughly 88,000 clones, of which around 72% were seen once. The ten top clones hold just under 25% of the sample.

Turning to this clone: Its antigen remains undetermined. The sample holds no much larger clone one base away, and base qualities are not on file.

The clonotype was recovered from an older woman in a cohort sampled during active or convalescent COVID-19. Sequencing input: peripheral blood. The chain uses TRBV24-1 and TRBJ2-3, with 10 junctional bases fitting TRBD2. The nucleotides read TGTGCCACCAGTGATATTGCTAGCGGGGGAAGCACAGATACGCAGTATTTT. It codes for CATSDIASGGSTDTQYF.